One T cell receptor (beta chain) is described in this entry. This clone came up a few times. Its antigen is currently not known. No quality values exist for individual bases; no much larger clone is one base distant. This sample was taken from a study of cytotoxic CD8 clonotypes in ibrutinib-treated CLL (dated by TCRdb to the early 2020s). Looking at the study overall: The cohort was composed of approximately 11 relapsed/refractory and fewer than 16 treatment-naive patients; IGHV unmutated status was identified in roughly 18 patients. Partial responses were observed in roughly 24 patients and complete responses in 2; after a median follow-up of around 68 months, remission was maintained in 15 or so patients and progression was observed in some twelve. Response samples were obtained after a median of around eleven months of treatment, with a range of about 6 to 40 months. On average, each sample yielded 255,043 productive templates and tens of thousands of productive rearrangements. Longitudinal samples were obtainable from about 30% of the roughly 90 participants in the trial. Cryopreserved peripheral blood mononuclear cells were collected at three points: before therapy, at response, and at either sustained remission or disease progression. Every remission and progressive disease sample was obtained while ibrutinib was still being received by the patients.

For CDR1 and CDR2, the germline V gene lists MDHEN and SYDVKM. The CDR3 sequence holds 12 residues, the cysteine and phenylalanine included. Of the read, only the CDR3 DNA is kept; its 36 bases are in frame from base 1. V gives up 6 bases and J gives up 1 base, and the segment between their germline ends measures 7 bases. Study-wide conclusions, independent of this receptor: At ibrutinib response clonality went up, during sustained remission it held steady, and at progression it dropped back toward baseline. Sampling times were not matched between patients in sustained remission and patients whose disease was progressing, and lymph node repertoires were not examined. Public clonotypes were found to be uncommon and were observed to contract or remain stable during treatment; the increase in clonality was shown to reflect expansion of private clonotypes at ibrutinib response. At baseline, clonality was higher than in age-matched healthy donors and showed a strong correlation with circulating CD8+ T-cell counts.

The sample's time point label, in plain terms: progressive disease on ibrutinib. For TCR beta library preparation, roughly 2.2 micrograms of genomic DNA were isolated from cryopreserved PBMCs. Longitudinal blood samples from CLL patients on ibrutinib monotherapy were analyzed using high-throughput TCR beta sequencing. Patients were enrolled in a phase 2 open-label single-center ibrutinib monotherapy trial. Each clonotype received, on average, around 10x coverage in deep resolution sequencing performed on a MiSeq, where the target depth lay between 1 in 1 million and 1 in 200,000 T cells. TCR beta libraries were generated with the immunoSEQ hsTCRB Kit. On the authors' methods: ImmunoSEQ Data Assistant and ImmunoSEQ Analyzer were used for data analysis, and V, D and J genes were assigned according to IMGT definitions. Clonality was computed as one minus normalized Shannon entropy of productive rearrangement frequencies, ranging from 0 to 1. Only overrepresented clonotypes making up at least 0.05% of the repertoire of each patient were included in the public clonotype analysis. Repertoires from thirteen age-matched healthy donors in immuneACCESS were used as clonality controls. As stored in TCRdb, this immuneACCESS dataset retains in-frame rearrangements with V and J assigned. A fraction of the clones does not appear; measured against another copy, unresolved V genes explain less than half of the discrepancy, and the remainder lacks a known reason. For V, J and clone size, that table is used; D and trimming come from the DNA. Present in this sample are about 300,000 clones, roughly 76% of which were seen just once. The ten largest make up roughly 6% of the sample.

Sequenced here: PBMCs, sampled at disease progression, from a patient treated with ibrutinib. The sequence was collected from a human donor with chronic lymphocytic leukemia. The chain was built from TRBV28 and TRBJ2-7, with the D gene call left open. At the DNA level, the sequence is TGTGCCAGCAGCCGCGAATCCTACGAGCAGTACTTC. This codes for CASSRESYEQYF.